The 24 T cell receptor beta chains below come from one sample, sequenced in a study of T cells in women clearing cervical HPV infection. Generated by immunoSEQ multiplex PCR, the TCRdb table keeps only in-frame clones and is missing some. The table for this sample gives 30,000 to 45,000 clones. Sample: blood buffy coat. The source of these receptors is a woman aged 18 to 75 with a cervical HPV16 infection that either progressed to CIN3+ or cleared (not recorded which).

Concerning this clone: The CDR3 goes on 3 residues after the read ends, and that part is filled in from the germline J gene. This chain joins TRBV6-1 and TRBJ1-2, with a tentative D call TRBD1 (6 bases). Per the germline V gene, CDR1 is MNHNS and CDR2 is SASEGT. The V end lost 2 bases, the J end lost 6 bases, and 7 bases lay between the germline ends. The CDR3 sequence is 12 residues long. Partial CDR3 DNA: TGTGCCAGCAGTGAACAGGGGAATGGC. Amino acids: CASSEQGNG. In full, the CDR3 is CASSEQGNGYTF.

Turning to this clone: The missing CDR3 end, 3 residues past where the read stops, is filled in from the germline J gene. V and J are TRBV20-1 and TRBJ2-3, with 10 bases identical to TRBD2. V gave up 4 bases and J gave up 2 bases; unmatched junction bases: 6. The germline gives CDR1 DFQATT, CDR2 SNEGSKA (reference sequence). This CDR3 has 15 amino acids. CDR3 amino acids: CSANLAGDDTDTQYF. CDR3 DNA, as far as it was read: TGCAGTGCTAACCTAGCGGGGGATGACACAGATACG.

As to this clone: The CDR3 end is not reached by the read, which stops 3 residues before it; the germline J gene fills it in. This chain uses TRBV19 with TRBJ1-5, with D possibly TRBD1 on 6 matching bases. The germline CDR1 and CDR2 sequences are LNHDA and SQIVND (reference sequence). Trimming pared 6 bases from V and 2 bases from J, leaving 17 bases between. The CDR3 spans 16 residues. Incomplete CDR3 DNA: TGTGCCAGTAGCAGTAGCCAGACAGGTCGCAATCAGCCC. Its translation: CASSSSQTGRNQP. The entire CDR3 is CASSSSQTGRNQPQHF.

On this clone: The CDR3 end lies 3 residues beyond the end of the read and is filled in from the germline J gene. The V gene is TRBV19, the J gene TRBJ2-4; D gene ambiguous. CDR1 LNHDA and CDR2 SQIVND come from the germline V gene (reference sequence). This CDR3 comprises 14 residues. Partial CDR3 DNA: TGTGCCAGTAGTCCCAGTAGTGCTAACTATGGT. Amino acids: CASSPSSANYG. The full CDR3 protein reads CASSPSSANYGQYF.

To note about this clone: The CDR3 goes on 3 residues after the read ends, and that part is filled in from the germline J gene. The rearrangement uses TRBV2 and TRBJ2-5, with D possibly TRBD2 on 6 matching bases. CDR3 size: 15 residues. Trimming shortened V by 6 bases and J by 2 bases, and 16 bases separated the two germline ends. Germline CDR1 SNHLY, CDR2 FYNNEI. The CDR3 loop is CASRPYRDSQETQYF. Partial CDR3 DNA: TGTGCCAGCAGGCCATACCGGGACTCACAAGAGACC.

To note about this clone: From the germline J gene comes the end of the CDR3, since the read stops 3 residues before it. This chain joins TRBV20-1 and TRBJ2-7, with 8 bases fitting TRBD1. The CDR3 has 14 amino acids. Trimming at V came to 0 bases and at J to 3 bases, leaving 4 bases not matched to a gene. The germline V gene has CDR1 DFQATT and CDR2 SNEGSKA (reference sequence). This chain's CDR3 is CSARDLGQVYEQYF. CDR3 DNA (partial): TGCAGTGCTAGAGACTTGGGACAGGTCTACGAG.

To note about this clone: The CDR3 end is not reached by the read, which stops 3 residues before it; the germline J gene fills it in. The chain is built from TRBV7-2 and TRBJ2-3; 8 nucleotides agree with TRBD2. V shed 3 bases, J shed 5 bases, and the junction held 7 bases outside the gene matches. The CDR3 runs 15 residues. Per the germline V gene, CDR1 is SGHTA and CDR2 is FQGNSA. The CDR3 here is CASSFSAGGEDTQYF. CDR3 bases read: TGTGCCAGCAGCTTTAGTGCCGGGGGGGAAGATACG.

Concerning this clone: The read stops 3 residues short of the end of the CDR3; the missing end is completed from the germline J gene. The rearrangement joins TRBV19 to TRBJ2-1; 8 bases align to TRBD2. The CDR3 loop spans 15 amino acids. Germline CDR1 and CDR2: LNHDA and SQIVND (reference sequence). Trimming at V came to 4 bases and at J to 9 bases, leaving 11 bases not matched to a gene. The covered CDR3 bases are TGTGCCAGTAGTAGAACTAGCGGAGAGCAGACTGAG. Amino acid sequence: CASSRTSGEQTE. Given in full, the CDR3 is CASSRTSGEQTEQFF.

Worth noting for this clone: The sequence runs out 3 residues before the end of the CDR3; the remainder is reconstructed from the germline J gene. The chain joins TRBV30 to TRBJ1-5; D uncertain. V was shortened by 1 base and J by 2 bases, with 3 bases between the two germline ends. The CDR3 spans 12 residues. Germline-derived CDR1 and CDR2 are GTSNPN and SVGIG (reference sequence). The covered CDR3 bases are TGTGCCTGGAGTGCCGGCAATCAGCCC. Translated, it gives CAWSAGNQP. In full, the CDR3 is CAWSAGNQPQHF.

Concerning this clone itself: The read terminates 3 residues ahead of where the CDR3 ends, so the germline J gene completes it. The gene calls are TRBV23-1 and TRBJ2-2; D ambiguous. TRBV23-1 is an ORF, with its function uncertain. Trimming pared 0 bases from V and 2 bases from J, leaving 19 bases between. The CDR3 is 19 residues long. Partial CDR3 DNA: TGCGCCAGCAGTCAATCGGGCCACTGGGCAAGAGCAAACACCGGGGAG. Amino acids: CASSQSGHWARANTGE. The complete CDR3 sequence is CASSQSGHWARANTGELFF.

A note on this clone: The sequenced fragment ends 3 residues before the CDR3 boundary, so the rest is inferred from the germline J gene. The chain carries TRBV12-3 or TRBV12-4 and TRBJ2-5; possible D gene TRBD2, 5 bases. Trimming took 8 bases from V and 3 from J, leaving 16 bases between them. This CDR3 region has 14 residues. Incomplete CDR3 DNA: TGTGCCAGCGGACCCCCTAGCCTCGAAGAGACC. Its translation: CASGPPSLEET. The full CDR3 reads CASGPPSLEETQYF.

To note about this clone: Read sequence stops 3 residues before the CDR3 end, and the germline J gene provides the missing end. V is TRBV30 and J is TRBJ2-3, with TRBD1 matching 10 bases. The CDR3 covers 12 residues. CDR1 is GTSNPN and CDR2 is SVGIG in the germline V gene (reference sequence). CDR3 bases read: TGTGCATGGGACAGGGGTGGGGAGACG. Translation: CAWDRGGET. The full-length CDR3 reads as CAWDRGGETQYF.

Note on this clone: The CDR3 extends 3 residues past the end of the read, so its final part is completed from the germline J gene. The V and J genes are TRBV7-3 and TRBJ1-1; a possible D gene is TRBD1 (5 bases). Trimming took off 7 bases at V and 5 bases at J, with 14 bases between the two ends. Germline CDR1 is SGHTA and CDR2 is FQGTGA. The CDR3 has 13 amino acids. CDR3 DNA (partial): TGTGCCAGCAACCCAGGGTTAGGGACTGAA. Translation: CASNPGLGTE. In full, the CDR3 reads CASNPGLGTEAFF.

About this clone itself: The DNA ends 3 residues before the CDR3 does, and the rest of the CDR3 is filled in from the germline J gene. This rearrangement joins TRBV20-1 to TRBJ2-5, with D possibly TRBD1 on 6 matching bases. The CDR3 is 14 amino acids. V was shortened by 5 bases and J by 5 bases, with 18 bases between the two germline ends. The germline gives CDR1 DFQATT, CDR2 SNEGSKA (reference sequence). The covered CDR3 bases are TGCAGTGCTGCCTACAGGGAATCTGGGGAGACC. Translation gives CSAAYRESGET. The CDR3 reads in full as CSAAYRESGETQYF.

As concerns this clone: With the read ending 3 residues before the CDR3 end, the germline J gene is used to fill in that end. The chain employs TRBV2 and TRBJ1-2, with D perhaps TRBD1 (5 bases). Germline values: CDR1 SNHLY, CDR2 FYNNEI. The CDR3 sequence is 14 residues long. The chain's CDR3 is CASSKRGEGGTYTF. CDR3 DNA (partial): TGTGCCAGCAGTAAGCGGGGGGAAGGCGGGACC.

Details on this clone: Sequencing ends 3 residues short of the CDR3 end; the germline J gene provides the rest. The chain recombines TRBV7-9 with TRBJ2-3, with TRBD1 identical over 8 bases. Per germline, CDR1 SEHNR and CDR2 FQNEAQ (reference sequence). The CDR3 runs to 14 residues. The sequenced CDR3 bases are TGTGCCAGCAGCCAGGACAGGGCCCAAGAGACG. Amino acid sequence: CASSQDRAQET. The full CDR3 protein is CASSQDRAQETQYF.

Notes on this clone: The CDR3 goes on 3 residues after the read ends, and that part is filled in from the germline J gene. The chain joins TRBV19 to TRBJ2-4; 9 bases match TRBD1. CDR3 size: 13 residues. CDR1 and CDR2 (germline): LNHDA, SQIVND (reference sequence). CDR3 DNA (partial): TGTGCCAGTACTCAACAGGGGGCGCGAGGT. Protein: CASTQQGARG. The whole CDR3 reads CASTQQGARGQYF.

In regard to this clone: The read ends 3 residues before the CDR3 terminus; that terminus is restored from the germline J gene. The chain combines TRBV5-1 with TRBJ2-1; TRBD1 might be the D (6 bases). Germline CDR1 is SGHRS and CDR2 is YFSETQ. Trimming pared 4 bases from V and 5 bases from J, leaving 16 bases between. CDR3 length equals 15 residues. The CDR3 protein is CASSLQGGEHNEQFF. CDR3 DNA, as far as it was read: TGCGCCAGCAGCCTACAGGGCGGAGAGCACAATGAG.

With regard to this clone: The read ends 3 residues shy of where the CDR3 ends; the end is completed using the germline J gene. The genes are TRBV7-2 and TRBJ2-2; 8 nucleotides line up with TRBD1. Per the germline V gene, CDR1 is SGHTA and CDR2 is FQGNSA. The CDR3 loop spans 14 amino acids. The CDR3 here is CASSPGGQAGKLFF. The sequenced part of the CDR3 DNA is TGTGCCAGCAGCCCCGGGGGACAGGCCGGAAAG.

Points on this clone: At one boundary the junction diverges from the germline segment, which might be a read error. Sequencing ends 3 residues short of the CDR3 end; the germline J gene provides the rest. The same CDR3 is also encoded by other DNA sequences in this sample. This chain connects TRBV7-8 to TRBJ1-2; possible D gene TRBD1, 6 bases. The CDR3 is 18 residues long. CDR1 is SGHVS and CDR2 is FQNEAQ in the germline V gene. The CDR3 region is CASSLGRVSVGAKYGYTF. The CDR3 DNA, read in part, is TGTGCCAGCAGCTTAGGGAGAGTTTCTGTGGGGGCGAAGTATGGG.

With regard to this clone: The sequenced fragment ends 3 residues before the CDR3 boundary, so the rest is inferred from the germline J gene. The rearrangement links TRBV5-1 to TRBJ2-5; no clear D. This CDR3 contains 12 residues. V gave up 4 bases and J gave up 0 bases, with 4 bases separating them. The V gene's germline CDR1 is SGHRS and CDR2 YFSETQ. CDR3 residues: CASSLYQETQYF. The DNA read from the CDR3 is TGCGCCAGCAGCCTGTACCAAGAGACC.

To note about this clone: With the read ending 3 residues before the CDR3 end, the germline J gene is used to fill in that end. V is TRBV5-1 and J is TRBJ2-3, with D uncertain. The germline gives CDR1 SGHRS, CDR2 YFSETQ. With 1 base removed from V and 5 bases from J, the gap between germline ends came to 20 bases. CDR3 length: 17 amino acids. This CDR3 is CASSLRSSAPKVDTQYF. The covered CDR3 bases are TGCGCCAGCAGCTTGCGAAGCTCCGCTCCGAAAGTAGATACG.

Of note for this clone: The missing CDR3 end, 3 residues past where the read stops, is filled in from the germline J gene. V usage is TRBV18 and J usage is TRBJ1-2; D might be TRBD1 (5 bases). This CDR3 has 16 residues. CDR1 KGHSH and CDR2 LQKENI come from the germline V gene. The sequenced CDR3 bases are TGTGCCAGCTCACCGAGTCTTACTAGCGGGGGTTACGAC. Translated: CASSPSLTSGGYD. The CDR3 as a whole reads CASSPSLTSGGYDYTF.

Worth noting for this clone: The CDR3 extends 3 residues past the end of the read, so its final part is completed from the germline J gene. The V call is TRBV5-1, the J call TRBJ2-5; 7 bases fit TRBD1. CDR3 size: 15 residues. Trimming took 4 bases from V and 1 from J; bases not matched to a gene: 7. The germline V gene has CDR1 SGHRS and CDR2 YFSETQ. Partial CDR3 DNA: TGCGCCAGCAGCGTCGGACAGGCCTTCCAAGAGACC. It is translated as CASSVGQAFQET. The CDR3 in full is CASSVGQAFQETQYF.